These T cell receptor beta chains were read from a single sample in a study of tumor-infiltrating lymphocytes in primary liver carcinoma. Via MiXCR, TCRdb re-called the multiplex PCR reads, giving one row per CDR3 protein. The profile shows some 110,000 distinct CDR3 sequences, roughly 85% of them singletons. The source material was liver tumor tissue from sampling region 3. The receptor set was obtained from a man aged 35 to 55 with primary liver carcinoma and hepatitis B virus infection. The CDR3 runs from the conserved cysteine through the conserved F or W. A D gene is named only where the DNA matches it firmly. Expanded clones are given a class, and other clones once, few, many or no size at all.

j_call d_call v_call clone_size cdr3_nt cdr3_aa
TRBJ2-7 TRBD2 TRBV4-1 many TGCGCCAGCAGCCAAGAAAGGACTAGCGGGAGTATCTACGAGCAGTACTTC CASSQERTSGSIYEQYF
TRBJ1-2 TRBD1 TRBV29-1 . TGTAGTTTCCGATCAGGGGGCGCCTATGGCTACACCTTC CSFRSGGAYGYTF
TRBJ1-1 . TRBV28 . TGTGCCAGCAGTACTTGCAGGGCCCCTCTGAACACTGAAGCTTTCTTT CASSTCRAPLNTEAFF
TRBJ1-6 TRBD1 TRBV5-5 . TGTGCCAGCAGCCTCAGGGGGATTTCACCCTTCCACTTT CASSLRGISPFHF
TRBJ2-7 TRBD2 TRBV4-1 . TGCGCCAGCAGCCAGGAGGGGACTAGCGGGACTGTTTACGAGCACTACTTC CASSQEGTSGTVYEHYF
TRBJ2-1 TRBD1 TRBV5-4 many TGTGCCAGCAGCCTTAGGGACAGCCACAATGAGCAGTTCTTC CASSLRDSHNEQFF
TRBJ1-1 . TRBV7-9 . TGTGCCAGCAGCTTTGGCCAAGTCCGTCCGGAACCGAACACTGAAGCTTTCTTT CASSFGQVRPEPNTEAFF
TRBJ1-3 . TRBV6-6 . TGTGCCAGCAGTTACCCCGGGAGAGGCTATGGAAACACCATATATTTT CASSYPGRGYGNTIYF
TRBJ2-1 . TRBV29-1 . TGCAGCGTTAAGGGACTCCCCACTTACAATGAGCGGTTCTTT CSVKGLPTYNERFF
TRBJ2-5 . TRBV11-2 . TGTGCCAGCAGCTTATTCAGGGATAGGGAGACCCAATACTTC CASSLFRDRETQYF
TRBJ1-2 . TRBV7-8 many TGTGCCAGCAGCTTTCTGGCGGGAGGCTACACCTTC CASSFLAGGYTF
TRBJ2-1 . TRBV4-1 . TGCGCCAGCAGCCAAGCCGGGACTGCGTGCGATGAGCAGTTCTTC CASSQAGTACDEQFF
TRBJ2-7 . TRBV5-5 many TGTGCCAGCAGCCCAGCGGCAGTTCCCCTCTCCGAGCAGTACTTC CASSPAAVPLSEQYF
TRBJ2-2 TRBD2 TRBV5-5 . TGTGCCAGCAACTTCTTAGCGGGACGCACCGGGGAGCTATTTTTT CASNFLAGRTGELFF
TRBJ2-1 TRBD2 TRBV6-1 . TGTGCCAGCAGCCCTAGCGGGAATGGTAATGAGCAGTTGTTC CASSPSGNGNEQLF
TRBJ2-1 . TRBV29-1 . TGCAGCGTAGAGTCAAGAATCCATGAGAAGTTCTTC CSVESRIHEKFF
TRBJ1-1 . TRBV29-1 . TGCCCCGTTCTTCGGACGGACAGCAGCACTGAAGCTTTCTTT CPVLRTDSSTEAFF
TRBJ2-5 . TRBV12-3/TRBV12-4 . TGTCCCAGCAGTTCAGGCAGATTGGAGACCCAGTACTTC CPSSSGRLETQYF
TRBJ2-7 TRBD2 TRBV11-2 . TGTGCCAGCAGCTCTGAAGGGACTAACGGGAGGGCTTCCTACAAGCAGTACTTC CASSSEGTNGRASYKQYF
TRBJ2-2 TRBD2 TRBV5-4 many TGTGCCAGCAGCTGGGACTACTTCAACACCGGGGAGCTGTTTTTT CASSWDYFNTGELFF
TRBJ2-5 . TRBV11-1 . TGTACCAGCAGCTTAGCAGGGGACGGGAAAGAGACCCAGTACTTC CTSSLAGDGKETQYF
TRBJ2-7 . TRBV29-1 . TGCAGCGCGGGTTGGGGTAATCACCAGTACTTC CSAGWGNHQYF
TRBJ2-7 . TRBV29-1 . . CSVGPGTGSYEQHF
TRBJ1-3 TRBD1 TRBV4-3 . TGCGCCAGCAGCCAAGTCGCGACAGGGGGTGGAAAGACCATATATTTT CASSQVATGGGKTIYF
TRBJ2-3 . TRBV5-5 once TGTGCCAGCAGCTTGGCCGGCCGGGACACAGATATGCAGTATTTT CASSLAGRDTDMQYF
TRBJ2-7 . TRBV6-2/TRBV6-3 . TGTGCCAGCAGTTCTCTTTTAGTGGACTACGAGCTGTACTTC CASSSLLVDYELYF
TRBJ2-7 . TRBV11-2 medium-sized TGTGCCAGCAGCTACCAGACGGAGGCCTACGAGCAGTACTTC CASSYQTEAYEQYF
TRBJ2-3 . TRBV20-1 . TGCAGTGCTCCCCCCGAAGGCGTCGATACACAGTCTTTT CSAPPEGVDTQSF
TRBJ2-7 . TRBV13 . TGTGCCAGCAGTCCCCGAGGGGCCGAGCAGTACTTC CASSPRGAEQYF
TRBJ2-6 . TRBV6-1 . TGTGCCAGCAGTGCCAGACAGGTGCGATTCTCTGGGACCAACTTCCTGACTTTC CASSARQVRFSGTNFLTF
TRBJ2-3 . TRBV11-2 . TGTGCCTGCAGCTTAGTAATTGGACGGGCGACAGATACGCAGTATTTT CACSLVIGRATDTQYF
TRBJ2-1 . TRBV12-3/TRBV12-4 . TGTACCGGCAGTCCACTAGGCAATGAGCAGTTCTTC CTGSPLGNEQFF
TRBJ2-3 . TRBV6-2/TRBV6-3 . TGTGTCAGCAGTCTAGCGTTGGCAGATACGCAGTACTTT CVSSLALADTQYF
TRBJ2-2 . TRBV6-2/TRBV6-3 once TGTGCCAGCGCCGGCGGAGCGGCTACCAACACCGGGGAGCTGTTTTTT CASAGGAATNTGELFF
TRBJ1-2 . TRBV30 . TGTGCCTGGAGGAACTATGGCTACGACTTC CAWRNYGYDF
TRBJ2-3 . TRBV6-2/TRBV6-3 . TGTACCAGCAGTTTATTAGGGCAGCTCGGGGATACGCAGTATTTT CTSSLLGQLGDTQYF
TRBJ2-2 . TRBV4-3 . TGCGCCAGCAGCCAGGAACTGAACACCGGGGAGTTGTTTTTT CASSQELNTGELFF
TRBJ2-6 TRBD2 TRBV6-1 . TGTGCCAACAGTGGACTAGCGAGCTCTGGGGCCAACGTCCTGACTTTC CANSGLASSGANVLTF
TRBJ2-2 . TRBV5-1 many TGCGCCAGCAGCTGGGGGACGGTGAACACCGGGGAGCTGTTTTTT CASSWGTVNTGELFF
TRBJ2-3 . TRBV6-2/TRBV6-3 many TGTGCCAGCAGTTACTCGTCCCGGGACTCCACAGATACGCAGTATTTT CASSYSSRDSTDTQYF
TRBJ2-2 . TRBV2 . TGTGACAGCAGTGAAAAGGGGACGGGACTTTCGGAACTGTTGTTT CDSSEKGTGLSELLF
TRBJ2-7 . TRBV4-2 medium-sized TGTGCCAGCAGCCAAGCATGGCGCGGATCCTACGAGCAGTACTTC CASSQAWRGSYEQYF
TRBJ2-7 TRBD1 TRBV6-2/TRBV6-3 . TGTGCCAGCAGCCTCCGAGACAGGGCCCAAGACCAGTACTTC CASSLRDRAQDQYF
TRBJ2-7 TRBD2 TRBV9 . TGTGCCAGCAGAGGTTCTGCGGGAGCCGGCGAGCAGTACTTC CASRGSAGAGEQYF
TRBJ2-7 . TRBV6-2/TRBV6-3 . TGTGCCAGCAGTTACTCCGACTTGGGACGACGATCCTGCGAACAGTACTTC CASSYSDLGRRSCEQYF
TRBJ2-3 . TRBV11-1 . TGTGCCAGCAGTTTGTCGAGGGAGAGCGCAGATATGCAGTATTTT CASSLSRESADMQYF
TRBJ2-2 TRBD2 TRBV12-3/TRBV12-4 . TGTGCTAGCAGTGGACTAGCGAGTACCACCGGGGAGCTGTTTTTT CASSGLASTTGELFF
TRBJ1-1 . TRBV29-1 . TGCAGTGTTGCCCCGGAGTGGGGAATGAACACTGAAGCTTTCTTT CSVAPEWGMNTEAFF
TRBJ2-7 . TRBV9 . TGTGCCAGCAGCGTAACTCTTGCCGGCAATGAGCAGTACTTC CASSVTLAGNEQYF
TRBJ2-1 . TRBV14 . TGTGCCAACAGCCAAGGAAAGGCGTCGAGGGGGCAGTTCTTC CANSQGKASRGQFF